This TCR beta chain was observed in a study of cytomegalovirus exposure and HLA in healthy donors (dated by TCRdb to about 2017). At the level of the whole study: According to an earlier analysis of 587 of the donors, some 180 million T cells yielded 90 million to 140 million unique TCR beta sequences and 276 Gb of sequence data. Typing coverage varied by locus: about 629-630 donors for A, B, C, DRB1 and DQB1; approximately 560 for DQA1; about 600 for DPA1; around 450 for DPB1. HLA typing included class I and class II loci at four-digit resolution. All discovery cohort repertoires had been generated on a single sequencing platform. The study used immunosequencing to profile the T cell repertoires of approximately 650 subjects and linked those repertoires to cytomegalovirus serostatus. High-throughput TCR immunosequencing, statistical association of individual TCRs with disease status, and machine learning were combined to predict cytomegalovirus infection status. A few DR-DQ haplotypes were treated as single units for association and clustering because of strong linkage in the cohort. A later analysis re-analyzed previously published TCR beta repertoires from 600 to 850 donors and added high-resolution HLA genotyping to study TCR occurrence patterns. An earlier analysis of fewer than 700 of the donors applied high-throughput TCR beta sequencing to assess whether each TCR beta V gene segment acted as functional or pseudogenic. Rather than using new phenotypic data, the later analysis identified candidate immune exposures from TCR beta sequences and from how often those sequences occurred across donors. Among the roughly 380 genotyped donors, under 90% belonged to the genetic ancestry cluster associated with self-reported Caucasian donors. Besides the first cohort of more than 650 subjects, a separate validation cohort made up of 90 to 150 different subjects was used. The study aimed to test whether signatures of past pathogen exposure could be identified by cataloging public T cell receptors. Across 398 genotyped donors of the cohort, an average of approximately 220,000 unique TCR beta nucleotide sequences per donor were sequenced, and 15% to 20% of those sequences were non-productive. An early release covering roughly 640 HLA-typed donors comprised roughly 300 gigabases of sequencing data and 65 million to 100 million unique TCR sequences. Alongside the repertoire data, information on donor age, sex, ethnicity and CMV serostatus was compiled. A later genetic analysis used genome-wide SNP genotypes for about 60% of the roughly 670 donors, treating that subset as a discovery cohort. Points the paper makes about the study in general: Several of the top co-occurrence clusters appeared to be linked to parvovirus B19, influenza, CMV and Epstein-Barr virus, according to a later analysis. Because counts were too low, under 20 rarely observed V segments, including chromosome 9 orphons, were left out of the earlier analysis of 587 of the donors. In this cohort, only TCR beta chains were sequenced, and detectable features were limited by the absence of alpha or paired-chain data. Immune exposure information for the cohort was limited to CMV serostatus. According to a later analysis, TCR association rates differed among HLA loci, with DRB1 alleles showing the most associated TCRs and HLA-C alleles showing the fewest. Roughly uniform sequencing depth across donors was assumed in presence/absence analyses, although this assumption may not hold. Strong co-occurrence of HLA alleles, especially DR and DQ, made assigning TCR associations to individual alleles difficult. In a later analysis, HLA-associated TCR beta chains showed more clonal expansion and lower generation probabilities than non-associated chains that were equally common. HLA typing was unavailable for some donors at each locus, so association tests used only the typed subset. Some IMGT-functional V segments, including TRBV6-2 and TRBV6-3, could not be distinguished by the 87-base-pair reads and were therefore excluded. The authors suggested that the approach could potentially be generalized to other disease states and immunological phenotypes. Compared with the roughly 710-donor mean, donors in an Asian-associated ancestry cluster had fewer N-insertions in productive TCRs, according to a later genetic analysis. In a later analysis, most CMV-associated TCR beta chains were found to appear HLA-restricted, with HLA associations seemingly driven largely by CMV exposure. Across donors, most TCR sequences were observed very rarely, whereas some public TCRs were present in many individuals. A total of 164 TCR beta chains were listed by the study as associated with cytomegalovirus. A further reported finding was that TCR beta sequences accurately predicted the HLA-A and HLA-B alleles for most subjects in the first cohort. Linkage disequilibrium might explain the correlated functional status among segregating V segments, but an unknown experimental factor could not be excluded. V-gene and J-gene trimming of TCR beta chains was associated with a missense DCLRE1C variant in a later genetic analysis, and the association was replicated in an independent cohort. In vitro tests confirmed that a few of the cytomegalovirus-associated TCR beta chains recognize cytomegalovirus antigens. The classifier was reported to diagnose cytomegalovirus status with high specificity and sensitivity in both the original and validation cohorts. Specific HLA alleles were associated with 15,000 to 20,000 TCR beta sequences at a false discovery rate of 0.05 in a later analysis. Broadly in line with IMGT annotations, most TCR beta V segments showed up in productive rearrangements about 90% or about 30% of the time in an earlier analysis of 587 of the donors. A group of highly shared sequence variants was considered likely to be a technical artifact of the sequencing pipeline.

The cohort consisted of some 730 healthy bone marrow donors. At the time of sampling, every cohort member was nominally healthy, though immune exposures that went unrecorded were likely present. The donor was CMV seronegative and belonged to the group of 380 or so seronegative cohort members. Every donor gave a peripheral blood sample, and the peripheral blood mononuclear cells from that sample were used for TCR beta sequencing. Genomic DNA extraction from the blood cell samples was performed with the Qiagen DNeasy Blood Extraction Kit. As encoded in the germline V gene, CDR1 is MNHEY while CDR2 is SVGAGI. The CDR3 runs 15 amino acids, cysteine and phenylalanine included. Just CDR3 DNA is preserved here, 45 bases in frame from base 1. Clipping removes 0 bases from V and 3 bases from J, with 4 as the unmatched junction base count. Note on this clone: No antigen is known for it. Base qualities are missing; no much larger clone stands one base away.

To prepare the library, the immunoSEQ multiplex PCR assay was applied. For the multiplex PCR, a mixture combining 60 forward primers for TCR Vbeta segments and 13 reverse primers for TCR Jbeta segments was used. The CDR3 region of rearranged TCR beta genes was amplified from genomic DNA by a multiplex PCR assay. The Illumina HiSeq System was used to sequence the amplified TCR beta libraries as 87-base-pair reads. The study's processing was this. In a later analysis, roughly 80 million unique TCR beta chains were counted across the approximately 640 repertoires, and around 10 million of these chains were shared by at least two donors. Raw reads were error-corrected and collapsed into unique sequences by a nearest-neighbor algorithm in which closely related sequences were merged to remove PCR and sequencing errors. To assign V, D and J gene segments, CDR3 sequences were aligned to IMGT reference sequences. Each retained sequence needed at least a six-nucleotide match to both a V gene segment and a J gene segment. A rearrangement was called productive if the CDR3 had no stop codons and remained in frame with V and J, and every other rearrangement was called non-productive. Following IMGT convention, CDR3 was defined as the stretch from the second conserved V-encoded cysteine up to the conserved J-encoded phenylalanine. In an earlier analysis of just under 600 of the donors, sequences lacking an unambiguous match to a single V gene segment were excluded. In an earlier analysis of several hundred of the donors, V segments were called functional above 56.7% productive rearrangements and were called segregating when the between-donor standard deviation exceeded 5%. A statistical classification framework was developed to diagnose cytomegalovirus status using the catalog of TCR beta chain sequences. V and J gene assignment, in a later analysis, came from comparing TCR nucleotide sequences with IMGT/GENE-DB human TR gene sequences. In a later analysis, CDR3 sequences and most-parsimonious VDJ recombination scenarios were assigned using the TCRdist pipeline. In a later analysis, every TCR beta chain was defined by the combination of its CDR3 amino acid sequence and its V-gene family, and reads without a unique V-gene family were dropped. A later analysis removed roughly 590 highly shared, low-generation-probability nucleotide sequences to deal with suspected cross-contamination and a sequencing artifact. In a later analysis, a clonal expansion index for each public chain was calculated from normalized within-repertoire ranks of inferred template counts. In a later analysis, generation probabilities were computed using a VDJ recombination model fitted to out-of-frame rearrangements, and the results were checked against IGoR. Hypergeometric tests were used in a later analysis to score TCR-TCR, TCR-HLA and TCR-CMV co-occurrence, with a repertoire-size bias correction applied to the TCR pairs. To estimate false discovery rates, a later analysis permuted the HLA or CMV assignments 20 times. In a later analysis, co-occurring TCRs were grouped using DBSCAN, with TCRdist sequence similarity added in when clustering inside HLA-allele-positive subsets. Repertoires with fewer than 30,000 or more than 120,000 public chains, plus five repertoires with anomalous nucleotide sharing, were excluded from co-occurrence clustering. This is the immuneACCESS table as TCRdb keeps it, with only in-frame sequences that have V and J called. A part of the clones is gone; compared with another copy, unresolved V genes explain less than half, and the rest is unexplained. D and trimming were read from the DNA, whereas the V and J calls and clone size are those reported in that table. Across this sample there are about 180,000 clones, with roughly 77% seen only once. The ten largest make up 1.5% to 2% of the sample.

The specimen was PBMCs. The rearrangement joined TRBV6-5 to TRBJ2-7; 8 bases in the junction line up with TRBD2. The clonotype was recovered from a woman aged 25 to 39 in good health and CMV-seronegative. The CDR3 reads as follows: CASSYSGGARYEQYF. The nucleotide sequence reads as follows: TGTGCCAGCAGTTACTCCGGGGGGGCGCGCTACGAGCAGTACTTC.